This record covers a single TCR beta chain. Its antigen is not known. The data were taken from a study of T-cell memory formation after mild COVID-19. Study conclusions and caveats: The study detected some responding clones in pre-infection memory, suggesting cross-reactive memory joined.

A single record per CDR3 protein comes from TCRdb applying MiXCR to the 5' RACE reads. The sample holds 250,000 to 350,000 distinct CDR3 sequences, roughly 16% seen once. The TCR was taken from a man younger than 35 who had mild COVID-19 (a few samples of this study predate the infection). Cell type and time point are not known. What was sequenced was PBMCs or a T cell subset sorted from them (not recorded which).

The CDR3 DNA follows: TGTGCCTGGAGTGCAGGGCGCAATCAGCCCCAGCATTTT. This codes for CAWSAGRNQPQHF. The V gene is TRBV30, the J gene TRBJ1-5; TRBD1 is a possible D gene (5 bases). Deletions cut 1 base from V and 2 bases from J, with 6 bases between. Germline V gene data show CDR1 as GTSNPN and CDR2 as SVGIG (reference sequence). The CDR3 runs to 13 residues.